Sequencing of this T cell receptor beta chain was carried out in a study of T cell repertoires in cytomegalovirus infection. TCRdb reanalysed the reads using MiXCR and keeps one entry per CDR3 protein. The repertoire holds about a million distinct CDR3 sequences, with approximately 30% as singletons. As to this clonotype: Its antigen remains unknown.

There are 14 residues in the CDR3. Germline lookup yields CDR1 SGDLS and CDR2 YYNGEE. With 1 base removed from V and 0 bases from J, the gap between germline ends came to 7 bases. This chain uses TRBV9 with TRBJ1-1; D unclear. The sequences come from cultured CD8+ T cells from PBMCs, collected from culture after CMV antigen stimulation. The sequence was collected from a human donor in good health (CMV status not recorded). Some clones in this sample may be carry-over from other donors' samples. Written as DNA, the CDR3 is TGTGCCAGCAGCGTAAATACGGTGAACACTGAAGCTTTCTTT. Its protein product is CASSVNTVNTEAFF. The full variable domain, completed using reference TRBV9 and TRBJ1-1, is DSGVTQTPKHLITATGQRVTLRCSPRSGDLSVYWYQQSLDQGLQFLIQYYNGEERAKGNILERFSAQQFPDLHSELNLSSLELGDSALYFCASSVNTVNTEAFFGQGTRLTVV.